This T cell receptor (beta chain) was documented in a study of cytomegalovirus exposure and HLA in healthy donors. V was trimmed by 1 base and J by 3 bases, leaving 7 bases between them. CDR1 is SGHVS and CDR2 is FNYEAQ in the germline V gene. This CDR3 comprises 13 residues. Using immunoSEQ multiplex PCR, the repertoire was profiled, and TCRdb retains in-frame clones only, with some absent. The sample comprises 50,000 or so clones, roughly 87% of which are singletons, and approximately 8.1% rests with the top ten. Sequencing used PBMCs. This sequence joins TRBV7-6 and TRBJ2-7, with a tentative D call TRBD2 (5 bases). This clonotype was obtained from a woman between 18 and 29 years old in good health and CMV-seropositive. CDR3 DNA sequence: TGTGCCAGCAGCTTAGGGAGGAGCTACGAGCAGTACTTC. Its protein product is CASSLGRSYEQYF.